Following are 20 T cell receptor beta chains from one sample sequenced in a study of blood T cell repertoires in COVID-19. Data came from immunoSEQ multiplex PCR; TCRdb stores just in-frame clones and leaves some out. In the table there are about 60,000 clones, approximately 84% of which are singletons. Sequencing was performed on peripheral blood. The receptors were gathered from a man in his sixties with COVID-19, enrolled during active disease.

The rearrangement uses TRBV29-1 and TRBJ2-5; TRBD1 is a possible D gene (6 bases). The V gene's germline CDR1 is SQVTM and CDR2 ANQGSEA. There are 13 residues in the CDR3. V lost 0 bases, J lost 5 bases, and 10 bases lay in between. The chain's CDR3 is CSVEEGAAETQYF. In nucleotides, the CDR3 is TGCAGCGTTGAAGAGGGGGCGGCGGAGACCCAGTACTTC.

V is TRBV28 and J is TRBJ2-7; the D gene is possibly TRBD1 (6 bases). Germline CDR1 is MDHEN and CDR2 is SYDVKM. Trimming removed 7 bases from V and 2 bases from J, with 18 bases in between. The CDR3 loop spans 15 amino acids. The DNA of the CDR3 is TGTGCCAGCATCCCTCAGGGGCAGGACCCCTACGAGCAGTACTTC. Its translation is CASIPQGQDPYEQYF.

The chain uses TRBV27 and TRBJ1-6; no clear D. The CDR3 spans 15 residues. Trimming left V 0 bases short and J 0 bases short, with 3 bases between. The germline CDR1 and CDR2 sequences are MNHEY and SMNVEV (reference sequence). The CDR3 protein is CASSLSSSYNSPLHF. The CDR3 nucleotides are TGTGCCAGCAGTTTATCCAGCTCCTATAATTCACCCCTCCACTTT.

The chain has TRBV19 and TRBJ1-1; D gene unclear. V was pared by 0 bases and J by 9 bases, with 20 bases between. The CDR3 has 16 amino acids. Germline values: CDR1 LNHDA, CDR2 SQIVND (reference sequence). The CDR3 DNA follows: TGTGCCAGTAGTATAGACCCCTTGGACTTAAGAGAAAAAGCTTTCTTT. Its protein product is CASSIDPLDLREKAFF.

The rearrangement links TRBV12-5 to TRBJ1-1, with 9 bases lining up with TRBD1. V was clipped by 1 base and J by 5 bases; unmatched bases: 8. The CDR3 has 16 amino acids. Germline CDR1 and CDR2: LGHNT and FRNRAP. The chain's CDR3 is CASGLGPDRGRTEAFF. The CDR3 nucleotides are TGTGCTAGTGGTTTGGGACCGGACAGGGGACGGACTGAAGCTTTCTTT.

The CDR3 coding sequence is TGTGCCAGCTCACCAGGGACAGGGGATAGCAATCAGCCCCAGCATTTT. Its protein product is CASSPGTGDSNQPQHF. This rearrangement joins TRBV18 to TRBJ1-5, with 10 bases lining up with TRBD1. The CDR3 consists of 16 residues. CDR1 KGHSH and CDR2 LQKENI come from the germline V gene. The V segment lost 2 bases and the J segment 0 bases; nucleotides outside the gene matches: 1.

The chain has TRBV30 and TRBJ2-3, with TRBD2 identical over 15 bases. The CDR3 consists of 13 residues. The V segment lost 8 bases and the J segment 4 bases; nucleotides outside the gene matches: 1. Germline-derived CDR1 and CDR2 are GTSNPN and SVGIG (reference sequence). This CDR3 reads CAGTSGGSDTQYF. CDR3 nucleotide sequence: TGTGCCGGGACTAGCGGGGGGTCAGATACGCAGTATTTT. Full variable domain (missing parts from reference TRBV30 and TRBJ2-3): SQTIHQWPATLVQPVGSPLSLECTVEGTSNPNLYWYRQAAGRGLQLLFYSVGIGQISSEVPQNLSASRPQDRQFILSSKKLLLSDSGFYLCAGTSGGSDTQYFGPGTRLTVL.

The gene calls are TRBV7-2 and TRBJ1-1; D may be TRBD1 (5 bases). The V gene's germline CDR1 is SGHTA and CDR2 FQGNSA. V lost 1 base and J lost 5, with 17 bases in between. This CDR3 is 16 amino acids long. CDR3 sequence reads: CASSLVVIQGWTEAFF. DNA for the CDR3: TGTGCCAGCAGCTTAGTGGTGATCCAGGGTTGGACTGAAGCTTTCTTT.

The V gene is TRBV10-2, the J gene TRBJ1-3, with 8 nucleotides matching TRBD1. Germline assignment: CDR1 WSHSY and CDR2 SAAADI. V lost 6 bases to trimming and J lost 0 bases; unmatched junction nucleotides: 4. This CDR3 has 15 amino acids. The CDR3 bases are TGCGCCAGCAGACAGGGGGTCGACTCTGGAAACACCATATATTTT. Its translation: CASRQGVDSGNTIYF.

The rearrangement joins TRBV7-9 to TRBJ2-1, with TRBD2 matching over 12 bases. Germline CDR1 reads SEHNR; CDR2 reads FQNEAQ (reference sequence). This CDR3 contains 16 residues. V lost 5 bases to trimming and J lost 6 bases; unmatched junction nucleotides: 8. The CDR3 here is CASSPRLAGEANEQFF. The CDR3 DNA sequence: TGTGCCAGCAGCCCCAGACTAGCGGGGGAAGCCAATGAGCAGTTCTTC.

This rearrangement joins TRBV5-1 to TRBJ1-1; D gene uncertain. The germline V gene encodes CDR1 SGHRS and CDR2 YFSETQ. V was cut by 4 bases and J by 4 bases, with 11 bases left in between. CDR3 length: 13 residues. The CDR3 DNA is TGCGCCAGCAGCAACGGCGGGAGCACTGAAGCTTTCTTT. Its translation is CASSNGGSTEAFF.

This clone occurred a few times. The chain employs TRBV28 and TRBJ2-7; D is possibly TRBD1 (5 bases). Per the germline V gene, CDR1 is MDHEN and CDR2 is SYDVKM. V shed 2 bases and J shed 3 bases, with 11 bases lying between them. The CDR3 length is 14 residues. The CDR3 loop reads CASSLIGEVYEQYF. As DNA, the CDR3 is TGTGCCAGCAGTTTAATAGGGGAAGTCTACGAGCAGTACTTC.

The rearrangement joins TRBV25-1 to TRBJ1-2, with TRBD1 identical over 8 bases. Trimming cost V 5 bases and J 8 bases; bases outside gene matches: 7. The germline CDR1 and CDR2 sequences are MGHDK and SYGVNS. The CDR3 spans 13 residues. The CDR3 loop is CASSFQGALGYTF. The CDR3, as DNA: TGTGCCAGCAGTTTCCAGGGGGCGCTGGGCTACACCTTC.

On this clone: One end of the junction fails to match germline, which may point to a read error. This chain connects TRBV10-1 to TRBJ1-2, with 7 bases identical to TRBD1. The CDR3 consists of 14 residues. The germline V gene has CDR1 WNHNN and CDR2 SYGVQD (reference sequence). The CDR3 bases are TGCGCCAGCAGTGAGTCGATGGACAGGCCACGTTTTCTCTTC. Encoded protein: CASSESMDRPRFLF.

This clone was found once. CDR3 in DNA: TGCGCCAGCAGCCAAGACCCCCCTTCCCGGGACAGACGCACAGATACGCAGTATTTT. This codes for CASSQDPPSRDRRTDTQYF. V usage is TRBV4-1 and J usage is TRBJ2-3, with 7 bases that match TRBD1. Trimming cost V 0 bases and J 1 base; bases outside gene matches: 13. The V gene's germline CDR1 is MGHRA and CDR2 YSYEKL. The CDR3 runs to 19 residues.

The chain has TRBV7-9 and TRBJ2-5; possible D gene TRBD2, 5 bases. Per the germline V gene, CDR1 is SEHNR and CDR2 is FQNEAQ (reference sequence). V lost 1 base, J lost 5 bases, and 14 bases lay in between. This CDR3 has 15 residues. The CDR3 DNA reads TGTGCCAGCAGCTTAGGGCCCGGGGATGGGGAGACCCAGTACTTC. Translating gives CASSLGPGDGETQYF.

The rearrangement joins TRBV29-1 to TRBJ2-7; tentatively, D is TRBD1 (6 bases). The ends were cut back, 7 bases at V and 1 base at J, with 8 bases in the middle. This CDR3 has 11 residues. Germline assignment: CDR1 SQVTM and CDR2 ANQGSEA. The CDR3, as DNA: TGCAGCGCGACAGGTTCCTACGAGCAGTACTTC. This codes for CSATGSYEQYF.

The chain carries TRBV24-1 and TRBJ1-5; no reliable D call. The CDR3 has 13 residues. V was pared by 9 bases and J by 0 bases, with 8 bases between. Germline V lookup: CDR1 KGHDR, CDR2 SFDVKD. The CDR3 DNA is TGTGCCACCGCTGCGTATAGCAATCAGCCCCAGCATTTT. This gives the protein CATAAYSNQPQHF.

The genes are TRBV28 and TRBJ1-3; D uncertain. Trimming took 4 bases from V and 0 from J, leaving 10 bases between them. The germline V gene encodes CDR1 MDHEN and CDR2 SYDVKM. This CDR3 has 15 residues. CDR3 amino acids: CASSSTGSSGNTIYF. DNA of the CDR3: TGTGCCAGCAGTTCGACGGGGAGCTCTGGAAACACCATATATTTT.

The rearrangement uses TRBV27 and TRBJ2-5, with a possible D match to TRBD1 (6 bases). This CDR3 is 13 amino acids long. The germline V gene has CDR1 MNHEY and CDR2 SMNVEV (reference sequence). Trimming pared 6 bases from V and 10 bases from J, leaving 18 bases between. CDR3 sequence: CASRGHVGLGQYF. CDR3 sequence (DNA): TGTGCCAGCAGGGGACACGTGGGCTTGGGCCAGTACTTC.